Listed below are T cell receptor beta chains from one sample, sequenced in a study of blood T cell repertoires in COVID-19. The table came from immunoSEQ multiplex PCR; TCRdb's copy has only in-frame clones and leaves some out. The sample lists about 130,000 clones, approximately 83% occurring once. The sequenced sample was peripheral blood. The origin of the receptors is a woman between 50 and 59 years old with acute or convalescent COVID-19. Each CDR3 is given with its conserved first and last residue. The D gene is left open where the match is weak. The size entry is marked missing in some rows and otherwise reads once, few, many or a size class.

j_gene,v_gene,abundance,d_gene,len,CDR3aa,CDR3nt
TRBJ1-3,TRBV7-9,NA,NA,19,CASSSFGPTGIKSGNTIYF,TGTGCCAGCAGCTCTTTCGGCCCCACGGGAATAAAATCTGGAAACACCATATATTTT
TRBJ2-2,TRBV9,NA,TRBD1,17,CASSVEVGTGNTGELFF,TGTGCCAGCAGCGTAGAGGTCGGGACAGGGAACACCGGGGAGCTGTTTTTT
TRBJ1-2,TRBV27,NA,TRBD1,14,CASSAPGQLYGYTF,TGTGCCAGCAGTGCCCCGGGACAGCTCTATGGCTACACCTTC
TRBJ1-2,TRBV6-5,NA,NA,13,CASSPGLLSGYTF,TGTGCCAGCAGCCCGGGACTGCTGTCGGGCTACACCTTC
TRBJ1-5,TRBV2,NA,TRBD1,16,CASTADRAHGNQPQHF,TGTGCCAGCACCGCGGACAGGGCACACGGCAATCAGCCCCAGCATTTT
TRBJ1-1,TRBV18,NA,NA,15,CASSANRDSRTEAFF,TGTGCCAGCTCAGCAAACCGGGATTCGAGGACTGAAGCTTTCTTT
TRBJ1-6,TRBV5-4,NA,NA,16,CASSLRSPGDNSPLHF,TGTGCCAGCAGCCTGCGTTCGCCAGGGGATAATTCACCCCTCCACTTT
TRBJ1-1,TRBV15,once,NA,12,CATSRDEREAFF,TGTGCCACCAGCAGAGATGAGAGGGAAGCTTTCTTT
TRBJ2-2,TRBV4-2,NA,TRBD1,17,CASSQGLRQGAAGELFF,TGTGCCAGCAGCCAAGGGTTAAGGCAGGGGGCGGCCGGGGAGCTGTTTTTT
TRBJ2-1,TRBV24-1,NA,NA,16,CATSDPNQGSYNEQFF,TGTGCCACCAGTGACCCTAACCAGGGATCCTACAATGAGCAGTTCTTC
TRBJ2-7,TRBV4-1,NA,NA,15,CASSQDQGHPYEQYF,TGCGCCAGCAGCCAAGATCAGGGACACCCCTACGAGCAGTACTTC
TRBJ2-2,TRBV24-1,NA,TRBD2,14,CATTSGAHTGELFF,TGTGCCACCACTAGCGGGGCCCACACCGGGGAGCTGTTTTTT
TRBJ1-6,TRBV6-5,NA,TRBD1,15,CASSQDRGDSSPLHF,TGTGCCAGCAGTCAGGACAGGGGTGATAGTTCACCCCTCCACTTT
TRBJ1-6,TRBV3-1/TRBV3-2,NA,TRBD1,14,CASSQRRGRSPLHF,TGTGCCAGCAGCCAACGCAGGGGGAGGTCACCCCTCCACTTT
TRBJ2-7,TRBV6-1,NA,NA,12,CASSERLYEQYF,TGTGCCAGCAGTGAAAGACTCTACGAGCAGTACTTC
TRBJ1-4,TRBV6-5,once,NA,14,CANSPGAAGEKLFF,TGTGCCAACAGCCCAGGGGCGGCAGGTGAAAAACTGTTTTTT